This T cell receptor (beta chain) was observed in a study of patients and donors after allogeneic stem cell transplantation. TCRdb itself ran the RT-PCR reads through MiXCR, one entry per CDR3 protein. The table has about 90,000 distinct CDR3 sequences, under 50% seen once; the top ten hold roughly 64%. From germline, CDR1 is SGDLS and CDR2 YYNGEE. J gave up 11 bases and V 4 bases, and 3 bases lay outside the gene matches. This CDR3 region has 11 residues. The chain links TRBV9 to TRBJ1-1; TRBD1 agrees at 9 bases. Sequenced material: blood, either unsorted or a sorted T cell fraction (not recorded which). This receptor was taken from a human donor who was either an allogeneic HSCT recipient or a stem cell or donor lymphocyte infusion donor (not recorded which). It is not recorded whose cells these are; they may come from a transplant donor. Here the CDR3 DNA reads TGTGCCAGCAGCCCACAGGGGGCGGCTTTCTTT. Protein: CASSPQGAAFF.